A single TCR beta chain is shown here with its context. Its antigen remains unidentified. Genomic DNA, serving as template, underwent TCR beta VDJ and CDR3 profiling. TCRdb fed the reads into MiXCR, producing one record per CDR3 protein. This sample has approximately 150,000 distinct CDR3 sequences, with over 70% found just once. The data stem from a study of CD8+CD57+ T cells in acquired aplastic anemia. General study findings and limits: The study identified twenty-nine CD8+ CDR3 sequences shared by patients and controls. Patients and controls had CD8+ Simpson's diversity values that were not significantly distinct.

Selection for sequencing was limited to patients who had shown CD8+CD57+ cell expansion by flow cytometry. In all patients, the disease was severe acquired aplastic anemia. Patients had undergone no therapy by the time their blood was sampled. The CDR3 contains 17 residues. J gave up 6 bases and V 3 bases, and 9 bases lay outside the gene matches. The germline gives CDR1 KGHDR, CDR2 SFDVKD. Input material: sorted CD4+, CD8+, or CD8+CD57+ T cells (not recorded which) from PBMCs. The receptor comes from a human donor with aplastic anemia. The chain employs TRBV24-1 and TRBJ2-1, with 11 bases that match TRBD2. CDR3 sequence reads: CATSDPQLAGAANEQFF. CDR3 sequence (DNA): TGTGCCACCAGTGATCCTCAACTAGCGGGAGCGGCCAATGAGCAGTTCTTC.